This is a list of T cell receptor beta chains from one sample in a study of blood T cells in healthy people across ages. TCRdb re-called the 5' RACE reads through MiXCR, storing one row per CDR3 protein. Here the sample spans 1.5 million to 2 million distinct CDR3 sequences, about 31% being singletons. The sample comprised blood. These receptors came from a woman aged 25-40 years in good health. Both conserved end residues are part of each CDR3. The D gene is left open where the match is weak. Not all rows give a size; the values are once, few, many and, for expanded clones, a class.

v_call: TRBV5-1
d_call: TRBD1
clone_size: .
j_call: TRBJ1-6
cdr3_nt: TGCGCCAGCGGACAGGGTTATAATTCACCCCTCCACTTT
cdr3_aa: CASGQGYNSPLHF

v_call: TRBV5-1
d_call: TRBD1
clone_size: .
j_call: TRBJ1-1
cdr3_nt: TGCGCCAGCAGCCGCGACAGGGGCCATGTGAACACTGAAGCTTTCTTT
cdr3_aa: CASSRDRGHVNTEAFF

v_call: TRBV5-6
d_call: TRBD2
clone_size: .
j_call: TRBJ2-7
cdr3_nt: TGTGCCAGCAGCAAGCCCGGGACTAGCGCTCTCTTC
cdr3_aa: CASSKPGTSALF

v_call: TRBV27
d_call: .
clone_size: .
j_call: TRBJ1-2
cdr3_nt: TGTGCCAGCAACGGGAGGACCTCAGGAACTAGCTACACCTTC
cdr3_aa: CASNGRTSGTSYTF

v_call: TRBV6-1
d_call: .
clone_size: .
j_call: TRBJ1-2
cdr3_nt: TGTGCCAGCAGCTCGAAAAACATCAATGGGGGGAAGGGCTACACCTTC
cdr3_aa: CASSSKNINGGKGYTF

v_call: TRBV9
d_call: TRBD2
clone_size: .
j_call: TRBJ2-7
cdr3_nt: TGTGCCAGCAGCGTCGGGGGAGGGCCGGCCTCCGAGCAGTACTTC
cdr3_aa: CASSVGGGPASEQYF

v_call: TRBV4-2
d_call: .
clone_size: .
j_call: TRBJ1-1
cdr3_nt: TGTGCCAGCAGCCCCCAGGGGCTGGGAGACACTGAAGCTTTCTTT
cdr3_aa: CASSPQGLGDTEAFF

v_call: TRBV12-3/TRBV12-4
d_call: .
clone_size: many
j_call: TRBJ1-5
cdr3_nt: TGTGCCAGCAGTCCGATGACCGGACAGCCCCAGCATTTT
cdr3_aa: CASSPMTGQPQHF

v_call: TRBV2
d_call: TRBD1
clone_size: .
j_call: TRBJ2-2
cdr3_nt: TGTGCCAGCAGTGTTACAGGGGACACCGGGGAGCTGTTTTTT
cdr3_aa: CASSVTGDTGELFF

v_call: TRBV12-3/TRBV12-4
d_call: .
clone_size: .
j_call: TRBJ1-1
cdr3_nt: TGTGCCAGCAGTTTCGGATGGAGAGAAGCTTTCTTT
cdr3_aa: CASSFGWREAFF

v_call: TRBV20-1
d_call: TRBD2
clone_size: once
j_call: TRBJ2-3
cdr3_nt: TGCAGTGCTGGAGATGAGCGGGAAAGCGCAGATACGCAGTATTTT
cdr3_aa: CSAGDERESADTQYF

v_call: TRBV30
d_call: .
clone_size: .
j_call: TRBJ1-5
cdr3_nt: TGTGCCTGGTCAACCGGGACTTCAAATCAGCCCCAGCATTTT
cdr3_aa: CAWSTGTSNQPQHF

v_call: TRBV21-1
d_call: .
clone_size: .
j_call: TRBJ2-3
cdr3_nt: TGTGCCGGGCTAAGGACTAGCGGGAGCACAGATACGCAGTATTTT
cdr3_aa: CAGLRTSGSTDTQYF

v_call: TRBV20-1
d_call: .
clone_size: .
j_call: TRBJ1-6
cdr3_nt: TGCAGTGCTAGAGATCTGCGTGCGAATTCACCCCTCCACTTT
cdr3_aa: CSARDLRANSPLHF

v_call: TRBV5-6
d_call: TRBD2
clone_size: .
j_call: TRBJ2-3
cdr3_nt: TGTGCCAGCAGCTTGGGAGCGGGGGGGCCAGATACGCAGTATTTT
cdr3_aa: CASSLGAGGPDTQYF

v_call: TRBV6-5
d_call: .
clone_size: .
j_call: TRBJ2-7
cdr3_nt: TGTGCCAGCCGACCATCCGGGACAAGTCGGTACGAGCAGTACTTC
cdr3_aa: CASRPSGTSRYEQYF

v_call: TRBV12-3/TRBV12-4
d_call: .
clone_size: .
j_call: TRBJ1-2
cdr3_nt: TGTGCCAGCAGTTTTAAAGGGGAAATGGCTAACTATGGCTACACCTTC
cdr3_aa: CASSFKGEMANYGYTF

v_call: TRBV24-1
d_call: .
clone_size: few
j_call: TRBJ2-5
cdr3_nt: TGTGCCACCAGTGAATCAGAACCCCAAGAGACCCAGTACTTC
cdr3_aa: CATSESEPQETQYF

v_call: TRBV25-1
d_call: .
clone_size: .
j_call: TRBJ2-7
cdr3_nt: TGTGCCAGCAGTGATTGGACACTTCACGAGCAGTACTTC
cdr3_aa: CASSDWTLHEQYF

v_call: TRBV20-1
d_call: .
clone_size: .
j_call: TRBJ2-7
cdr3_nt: TGCAGTGCTAGCGAAGGGGGGAGCTCCTACGAGCAGTACTTC
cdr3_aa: CSASEGGSSYEQYF

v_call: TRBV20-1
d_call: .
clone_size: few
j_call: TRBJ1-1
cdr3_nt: TGCAGTGCCCTGGAGGACATGAACACTGAAGCTTTCTTT
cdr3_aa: CSALEDMNTEAFF

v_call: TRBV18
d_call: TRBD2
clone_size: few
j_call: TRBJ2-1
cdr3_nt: TGTGCCAGCTCACCAGCCAGCGGGAGTATTAATGAGCAGTTCTTC
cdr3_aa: CASSPASGSINEQFF

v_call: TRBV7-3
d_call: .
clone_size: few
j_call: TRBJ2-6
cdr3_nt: TGTGCCAGCAGCTTAATGGACTCTGGGGCCAACGTCCTGACTTTC
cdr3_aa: CASSLMDSGANVLTF

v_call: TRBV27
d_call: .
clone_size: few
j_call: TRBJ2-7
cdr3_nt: TGTGCCAGCTCAGCAGGGTTGGGGCCTTCCTACGAGCAGTACTTC
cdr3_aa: CASSAGLGPSYEQYF

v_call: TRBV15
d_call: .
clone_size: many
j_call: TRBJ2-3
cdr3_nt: TGTGCCACCAGCCCCGGAAGACGGAGTACGGGTACAGATACGCAGTATTTT
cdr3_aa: CATSPGRRSTGTDTQYF

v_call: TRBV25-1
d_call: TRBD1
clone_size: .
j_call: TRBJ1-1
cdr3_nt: TGTGCCAGCAGGGACAGGTTTGAAGCTTTCTTT
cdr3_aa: CASRDRFEAFF

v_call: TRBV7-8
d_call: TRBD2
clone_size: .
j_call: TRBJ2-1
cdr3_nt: TGTGCCAGCAGCATGGGACTAGCGGGGTCGAGCTCCTACAATGAGCAGTTCTTC
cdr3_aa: CASSMGLAGSSSYNEQFF

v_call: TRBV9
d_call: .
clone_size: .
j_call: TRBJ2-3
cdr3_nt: TGTGCCAGCAGCCTTTTGGACACAGATACGCAGTATTTT
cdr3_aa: CASSLLDTDTQYF

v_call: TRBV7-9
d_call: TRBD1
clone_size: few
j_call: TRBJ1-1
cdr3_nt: TGTGCCAGTTTGGACAGGGACCATGAAGCTTTCTTT
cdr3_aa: CASLDRDHEAFF

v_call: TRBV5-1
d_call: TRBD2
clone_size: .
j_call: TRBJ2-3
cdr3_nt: TGCGCCAGCAGCTTGGTGTCCAGCGGGGTAAGCACAGATATGCAGTATTTT
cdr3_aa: CASSLVSSGVSTDMQYF

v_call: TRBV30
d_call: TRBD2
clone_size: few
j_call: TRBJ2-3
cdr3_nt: TGTGCCTGGAGACGGGGGGAGAGCACAGATACGCAGTATTTT
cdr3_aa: CAWRRGESTDTQYF

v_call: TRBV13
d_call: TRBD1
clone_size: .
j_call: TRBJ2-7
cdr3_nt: TGTGCCAGCAGCGGGGACAGCTCTCCCTACGAGCAGTACTTC
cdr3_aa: CASSGDSSPYEQYF

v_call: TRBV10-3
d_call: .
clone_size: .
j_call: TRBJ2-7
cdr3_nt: TGTGCCATCAGTGAGTCGCTAGGGAAGAGCTCCTACGAGCGGTACTTC
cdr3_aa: CAISESLGKSSYERYF

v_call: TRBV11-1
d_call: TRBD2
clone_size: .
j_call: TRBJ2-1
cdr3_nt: TGTGCCAGCAGCCCCCGCCGAGGACTAGCGGGCGATGAGCAGTTCTTC
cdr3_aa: CASSPRRGLAGDEQFF

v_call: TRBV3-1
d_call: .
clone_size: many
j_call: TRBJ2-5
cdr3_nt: TGTGCCAGCAGCGGGGACCGCCAAATGGAGACCCAGTACTTC
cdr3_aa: CASSGDRQMETQYF

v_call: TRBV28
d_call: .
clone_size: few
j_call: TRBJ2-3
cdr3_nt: TGTGCCAGCAGTCCATCTCGGCGTGGTTTAAGAGGGATCACAGATACGCAGTATTTT
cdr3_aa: CASSPSRRGLRGITDTQYF

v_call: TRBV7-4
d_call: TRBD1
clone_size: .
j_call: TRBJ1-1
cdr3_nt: TGTGCCAGCAGCTTACGCAGGGGGGGATGGAACACTGAAGCTTTCTTT
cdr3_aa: CASSLRRGGWNTEAFF

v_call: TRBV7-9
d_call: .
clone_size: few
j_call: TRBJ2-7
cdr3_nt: TGTGCCAGCACATGGGGTGGCCAGGGAGGTCAGCGGGTGACCGAGCAGTACTTC
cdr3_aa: CASTWGGQGGQRVTEQYF

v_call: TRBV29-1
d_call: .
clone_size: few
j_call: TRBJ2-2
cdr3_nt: TGCAGCGGCGGGACCACGAACACCGGGGAGCTGTTTTTT
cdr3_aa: CSGGTTNTGELFF